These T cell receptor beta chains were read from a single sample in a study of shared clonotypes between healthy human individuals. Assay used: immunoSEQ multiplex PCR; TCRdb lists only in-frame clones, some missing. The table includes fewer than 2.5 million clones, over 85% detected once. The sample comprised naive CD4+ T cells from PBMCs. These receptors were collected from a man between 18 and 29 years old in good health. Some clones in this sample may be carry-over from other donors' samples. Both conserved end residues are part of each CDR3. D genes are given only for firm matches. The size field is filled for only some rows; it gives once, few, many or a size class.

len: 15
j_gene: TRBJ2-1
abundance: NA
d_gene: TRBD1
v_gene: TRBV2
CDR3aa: CASSVGGQGAHEQFF
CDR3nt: TGTGCCAGCAGTGTAGGTGGACAGGGGGCTCATGAGCAGTTCTTC

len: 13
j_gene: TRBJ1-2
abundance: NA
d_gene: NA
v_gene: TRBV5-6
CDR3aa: CAGSLPSTDGYTF
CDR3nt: TGTGCCGGCAGCTTGCCGTCTACGGATGGCTACACCTTC

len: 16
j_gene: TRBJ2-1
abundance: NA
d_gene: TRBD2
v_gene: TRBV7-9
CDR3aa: CASSALLAGVYNEQFF
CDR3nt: TGTGCCAGCAGCGCCCTACTAGCGGGAGTGTACAATGAGCAGTTCTTC

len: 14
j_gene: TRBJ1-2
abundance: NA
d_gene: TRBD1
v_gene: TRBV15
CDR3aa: CATSRAGTAKVYTF
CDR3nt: TGTGCCACCAGCAGAGCTGGGACAGCCAAGGTTTACACCTTC

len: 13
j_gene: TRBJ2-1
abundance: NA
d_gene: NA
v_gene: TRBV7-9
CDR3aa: CASSLAGGNEQFF
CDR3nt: TGTGCCAGCAGCTTAGCGGGTGGCAATGAGCAGTTCTTC

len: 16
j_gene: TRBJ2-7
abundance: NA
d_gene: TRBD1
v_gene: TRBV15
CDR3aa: CATSRPPYTGVEEQYF
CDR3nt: TGTGCCACCAGCAGACCCCCTTACACAGGGGTGGAAGAGCAGTACTTC

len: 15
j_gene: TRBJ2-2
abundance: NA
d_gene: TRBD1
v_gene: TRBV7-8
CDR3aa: CASSSNRGRVGELFF
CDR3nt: TGTGCCAGCAGCAGCAACAGGGGGCGAGTCGGGGAGCTGTTTTTT

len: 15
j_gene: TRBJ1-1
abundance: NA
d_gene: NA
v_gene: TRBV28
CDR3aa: CASSLAGGLNTEAFF
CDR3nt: TGTGCCAGCAGTTTAGCAGGAGGATTGAACACTGAAGCTTTCTTT

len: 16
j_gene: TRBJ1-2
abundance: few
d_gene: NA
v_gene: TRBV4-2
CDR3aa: CASSQAVPESNYGYTF
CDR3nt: TGTGCCAGCAGCCAAGCCGTGCCAGAGAGCAACTATGGCTACACCTTC

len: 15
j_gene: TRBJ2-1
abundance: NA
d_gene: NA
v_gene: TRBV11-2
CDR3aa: CASSPPGDGGNEQFF
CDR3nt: TGTGCCAGCAGCCCCCCTGGGGATGGTGGGAATGAGCAGTTCTTC

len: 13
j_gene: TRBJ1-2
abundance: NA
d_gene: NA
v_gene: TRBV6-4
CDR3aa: CASSDNGDDGYTF
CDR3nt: TGTGCCAGCAGTGATAACGGGGATGATGGCTACACCTTC

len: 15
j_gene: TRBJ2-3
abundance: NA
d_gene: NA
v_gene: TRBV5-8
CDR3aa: CASSRLSSRGDTQYF
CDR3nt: TGTGCCAGCAGCCGACTCTCCTCCCGGGGGGATACGCAGTATTTT

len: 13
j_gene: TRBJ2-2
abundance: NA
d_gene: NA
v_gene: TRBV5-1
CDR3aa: CASSLYGTGELFF
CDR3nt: TGCGCCAGCAGCTTGTACGGTACCGGGGAGCTGTTTTTT

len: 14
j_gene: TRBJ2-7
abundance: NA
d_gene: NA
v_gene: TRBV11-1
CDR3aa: CASSKTGYSYEQYF
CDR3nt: TGTGCCAGCAGCAAAACAGGGTACTCCTACGAGCAGTACTTC

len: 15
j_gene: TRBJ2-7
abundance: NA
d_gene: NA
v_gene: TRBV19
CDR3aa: CASSQRLGSSYEQYF
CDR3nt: TGTGCCAGTAGCCAGAGGCTAGGTTCCTCGTACGAGCAGTACTTC

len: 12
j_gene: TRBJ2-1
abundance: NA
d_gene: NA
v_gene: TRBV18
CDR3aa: CASSEYPNEQFF
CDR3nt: TGTGCCAGCTCCGAATATCCCAATGAGCAGTTCTTC

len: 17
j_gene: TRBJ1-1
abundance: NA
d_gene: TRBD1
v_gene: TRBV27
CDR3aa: CASRGDIRDRENTEAFF
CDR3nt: TGTGCCAGCAGGGGAGATATCCGGGACAGGGAGAACACTGAAGCTTTCTTT

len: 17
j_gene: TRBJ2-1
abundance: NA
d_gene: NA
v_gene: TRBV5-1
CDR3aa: CASSLEAGPSSYNEQFF
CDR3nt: TGCGCCAGCAGCTTGGAGGCGGGCCCTAGCTCCTACAATGAGCAGTTCTTC

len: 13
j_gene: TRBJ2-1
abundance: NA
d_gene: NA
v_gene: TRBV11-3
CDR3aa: CASSPPRGNEQFF
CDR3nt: TGTGCCAGCAGCCCCCCAAGGGGGAACGAGCAGTTCTTC

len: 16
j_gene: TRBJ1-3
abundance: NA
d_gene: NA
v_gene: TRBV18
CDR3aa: CASSPEGSLRGNTIYF
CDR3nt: TGTGCCAGCTCACCCGAAGGGAGTTTGCGCGGAAACACCATATATTTT

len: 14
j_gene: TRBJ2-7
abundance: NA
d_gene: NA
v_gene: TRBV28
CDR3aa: CASSLGGRLYEQYF
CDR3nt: TGTGCCAGCAGTTTAGGGGGGCGCCTCTACGAGCAGTACTTC

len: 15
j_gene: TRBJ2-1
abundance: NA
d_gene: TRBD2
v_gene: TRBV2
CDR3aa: CASRPGLAGYNEQFF
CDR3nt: TGTGCCAGCAGACCGGGACTAGCGGGGTACAATGAGCAGTTCTTC

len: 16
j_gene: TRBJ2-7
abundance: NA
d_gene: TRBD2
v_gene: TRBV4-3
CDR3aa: CASSQDVAGGAYEQYF
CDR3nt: TGCGCCAGCAGCCAAGATGTAGCGGGAGGAGCCTACGAGCAGTACTTC

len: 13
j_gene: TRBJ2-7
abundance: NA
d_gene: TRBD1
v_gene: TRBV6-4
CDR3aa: CATSTTGVYEQYF
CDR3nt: TGTGCCACCTCAACCACAGGGGTCTACGAGCAGTACTTC

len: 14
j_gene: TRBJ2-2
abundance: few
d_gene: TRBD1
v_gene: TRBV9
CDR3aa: CASSGRTGSGELFF
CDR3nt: TGTGCCAGCAGCGGACGGACAGGATCCGGGGAGCTGTTTTTT

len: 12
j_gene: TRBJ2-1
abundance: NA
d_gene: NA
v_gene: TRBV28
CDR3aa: CASSSRTRPLFF
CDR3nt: TGTGCCAGCAGTTCGAGGACCCGTCCGTTGTTCTTC

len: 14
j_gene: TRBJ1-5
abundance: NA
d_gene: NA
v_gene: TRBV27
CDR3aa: CASSVSPGGLPQHF
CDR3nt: TGTGCCAGCAGTGTTAGTCCGGGGGGGCTGCCCCAGCATTTT

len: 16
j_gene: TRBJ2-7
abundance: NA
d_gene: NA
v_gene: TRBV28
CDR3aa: CASSLIGLPGTYEQYF
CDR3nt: TGTGCCAGCAGTTTGATCGGGCTTCCGGGAACCTACGAGCAGTACTTC

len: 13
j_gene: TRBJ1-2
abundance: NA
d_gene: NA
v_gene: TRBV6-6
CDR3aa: CASRPQGWEGYTF
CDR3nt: TGTGCCAGCAGGCCTCAGGGATGGGAAGGCTACACCTTC

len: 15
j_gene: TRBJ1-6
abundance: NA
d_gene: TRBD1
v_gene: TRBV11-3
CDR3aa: CASNLGTALNSPLHF
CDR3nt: TGTGCCAGCAATCTAGGGACAGCCCTTAATTCACCCCTCCACTTT

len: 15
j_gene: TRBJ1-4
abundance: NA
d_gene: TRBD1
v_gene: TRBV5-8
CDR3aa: CASSKKDRGYEKLFF
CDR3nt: TGTGCCAGCAGCAAAAAAGACAGGGGATATGAAAAACTGTTTTTT

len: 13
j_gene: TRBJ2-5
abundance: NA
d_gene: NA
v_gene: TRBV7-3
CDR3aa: CASSSAPGETQYF
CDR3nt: TGTGCCAGCAGCTCCGCCCCGGGAGAGACCCAGTACTTC

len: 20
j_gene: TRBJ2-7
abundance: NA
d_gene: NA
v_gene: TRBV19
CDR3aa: CASSVLQGAWVGSGTTEQYF
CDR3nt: TGTGCCAGTAGTGTACTACAGGGGGCATGGGTGGGTAGCGGGACTACCGAGCAGTACTTC

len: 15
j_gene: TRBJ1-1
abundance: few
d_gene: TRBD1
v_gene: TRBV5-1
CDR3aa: CASSRAGTGSTEAFF
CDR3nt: TGCGCCAGCAGCCGGGCCGGGACAGGGAGCACTGAAGCTTTCTTT

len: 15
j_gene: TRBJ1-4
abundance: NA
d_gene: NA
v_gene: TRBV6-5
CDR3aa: CASSTNWGSNEKLFF
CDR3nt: TGTGCCAGCAGTACCAACTGGGGTTCTAATGAAAAACTGTTTTTT

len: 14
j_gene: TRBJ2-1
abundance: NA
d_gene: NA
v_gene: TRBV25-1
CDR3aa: CASSGLTDYNEQFF
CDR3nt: TGTGCCAGCAGTGGTTTGACAGACTACAATGAGCAGTTCTTC

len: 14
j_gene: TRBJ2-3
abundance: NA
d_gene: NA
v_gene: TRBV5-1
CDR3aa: CASSSAGGTDTQYF
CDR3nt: TGCGCCAGCAGCAGCGCCGGGGGCACAGATACGCAGTATTTT

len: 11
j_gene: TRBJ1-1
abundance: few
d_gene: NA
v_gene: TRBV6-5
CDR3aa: CASRQGTEAFF
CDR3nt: TGTGCCAGCAGGCAGGGAACTGAAGCTTTCTTT